These T cell receptor beta chains were read from a single sample in a study of T cell responses to AZD1222 COVID-19 vaccine. Assay: immunoSEQ multiplex PCR; the TCRdb copy retains only in-frame clones and omits some. The data contain about 130,000 clones, roughly 86% of them singletons. Sequenced here: peripheral blood, sampled 28 days after the second AZD1222 dose. All receptors derive from an adult who received the AZD1222 COVID-19 vaccine. CDR3s leave out the opening cysteine and the closing phenylalanine or tryptophan.

CDR3: ATLLGAFYNEQF
V: TRBV28
J: TRBJ2-1

CDR3: ASSVGQKANYGYT
V: TRBV9
J: TRBJ1-2

CDR3: ASRPSTGPEGEKLF
V: TRBV5-1
J: TRBJ1-4

CDR3: ASSAGQKRNTGELF
V: TRBV5-1
J: TRBJ2-2

CDR3: ASSLGQGAGYT
V: TRBV7-8
J: TRBJ1-2

CDR3: ASSYTGGGQPQH
V: TRBV3-1/TRBV3-2
J: TRBJ1-5

CDR3: AWSSAPMNTEAF
V: TRBV30
J: TRBJ1-1

CDR3: ASSLNRGTGELF
V: TRBV4-2
J: TRBJ2-2

CDR3: ASLHEPDEAF
V: TRBV28
J: TRBJ1-1

CDR3: ASSRTDYGYT
V: TRBV7-2
J: TRBJ1-2

CDR3: ASSHSGGATKGYT
V: TRBV7-9
J: TRBJ1-2

CDR3: ATNDRGRNQPQH
V: TRBV19
J: TRBJ1-5